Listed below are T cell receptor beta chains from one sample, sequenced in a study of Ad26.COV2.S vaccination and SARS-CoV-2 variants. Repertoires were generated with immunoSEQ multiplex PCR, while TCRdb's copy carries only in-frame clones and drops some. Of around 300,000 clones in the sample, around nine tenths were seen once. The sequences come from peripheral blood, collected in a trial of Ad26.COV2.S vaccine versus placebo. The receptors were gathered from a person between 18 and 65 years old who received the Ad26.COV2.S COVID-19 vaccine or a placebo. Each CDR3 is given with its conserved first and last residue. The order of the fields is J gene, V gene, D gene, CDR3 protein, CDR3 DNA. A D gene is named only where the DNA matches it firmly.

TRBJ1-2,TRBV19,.,CASSIRNSYTF,TGTGCCAGTAGTATCCGAAACAGCTACACCTTC
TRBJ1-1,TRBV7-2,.,CASSLWFGGQVNTEAFF,TGTGCCAGCAGCTTATGGTTCGGGGGCCAGGTGAACACTGAAGCTTTCTTT
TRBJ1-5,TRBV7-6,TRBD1,CASSQGTGLNQPQHF,TGTGCCAGCAGCCAAGGGACAGGGCTCAATCAGCCCCAGCATTTT
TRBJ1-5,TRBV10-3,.,CAISEVGGQPQHF,TGTGCCATCAGTGAAGTGGGAGGTCAGCCCCAGCATTTT
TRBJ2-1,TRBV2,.,CASSESHSSYNEQFF,TGTGCCAGCAGTGAAAGCCATTCCTCCTACAATGAGCAGTTCTTC
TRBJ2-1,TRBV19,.,CASNGGHYNEQFF,TGTGCCAGTAACGGGGGACATTACAATGAGCAGTTCTTC
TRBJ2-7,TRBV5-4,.,CASSLGVEGEYEQYF,TGTGCCAGCAGCTTGGGGGTGGAGGGGGAGTACGAGCAGTACTTC
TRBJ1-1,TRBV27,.,CASRRNTEAFF,TGTGCCAGCAGACGGAACACTGAAGCTTTCTTT
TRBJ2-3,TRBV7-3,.,CASSSLKGAGAGDTQYF,TGTGCCAGCAGCTCCCTAAAGGGCGCAGGGGCCGGGGATACGCAGTATTTT
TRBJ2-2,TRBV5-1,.,CASSSRRDSNTGELFF,TGCGCCAGCAGCTCACGCAGGGATTCGAACACCGGGGAGCTGTTTTTT
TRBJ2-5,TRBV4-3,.,CASSQGGATQETQYF,TGCGCCAGCAGCCAAGGAGGAGCCACCCAAGAGACCCAGTACTTC
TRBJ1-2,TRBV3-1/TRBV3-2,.,CASSQGLNRGYTF,TGTGCCAGCAGCCAGGGACTTAATCGGGGCTACACCTTC
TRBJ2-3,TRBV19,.,CASKDRSTDTQYF,TGTGCCAGTAAGGACCGTAGCACAGATACGCAGTATTTT
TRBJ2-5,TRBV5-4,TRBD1,CASSLGTDQETQYF,TGTGCCAGCAGTCTAGGGACAGACCAAGAGACCCAGTACTTC
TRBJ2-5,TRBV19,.,CASSDSQETQYF,TGTGCCAGTAGCGACAGCCAAGAGACCCAGTACTTC
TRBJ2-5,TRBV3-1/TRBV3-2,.,CASSQIQKETQYF,TGTGCCAGCAGCCAAATTCAGAAAGAGACCCAGTACTTC
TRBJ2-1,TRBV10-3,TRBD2,CATALGLAGEGTYNEQFF,TGTGCCACTGCCCTGGGACTAGCGGGAGAGGGGACCTACAATGAGCAGTTCTTC